This T cell receptor (beta chain) was retrieved from a study of T-cell reconstitution after alpha-beta-depleted transplantation in children. Germline V gives CDR1 SGHAT, CDR2 FQNNGV. The CDR3 is 18 residues long. Germline trimming cut 4 bases from V and 1 base from J; bases unmatched to any gene: 12. Using unique molecular identifiers, the investigators prepared the TCRbeta library. TCRdb re-called the PCR reads through MiXCR, storing one row per CDR3 protein. The sample has roughly 490,000 distinct CDR3 sequences, over 9.5% seen once. This clonotype has a handful of counts. Its cognate antigen is unknown. Points from the study as a whole: The origin of high day-60 TCRbeta diversity in some patients lay in surviving recipient T cells and thymic progenitors.

V usage is TRBV11-2 and J usage is TRBJ2-7; 11 positions agree with TRBD1. The source of this sequence is a female patient aged 2-10 years who had a stem cell transplant for aplastic anemia, so the T cells may come from the graft donor. The material was PBMCs, mostly from graft donor cells, obtained 180 days after TCRalphabeta/CD19-depleted stem cell transplant. This chain's CDR3 is CASSSGPGTGGRSYEQYF. In DNA form, the CDR3 reads TGTGCCAGCAGCTCAGGCCCGGGGACAGGGGGGAGGTCCTACGAGCAGTACTTC.